This TCR beta chain was sequenced in a study of CD8+ T cells in alopecia areata. The CDR3 runs 13 residues. V lost 5 bases to trimming and J lost 1 base; unmatched junction nucleotides: 1. The germline gives CDR1 SQVTM, CDR2 ANQGSEA. Comment on this clone: The antigen is not known.

Treatment given: oral pan-JAK inhibitor, 5-10 mg twice daily. Researchers picked out CD4+ and CD8+ T cells from PBMCs by sorting. Extracted RNA was reverse transcribed, and the resulting cDNA served as sequencing template. TCRdb's table, derived via immunoSEQ multiplex PCR, lists solely in-frame clones and lacks some. The sample has around 120,000 clones, 60% to 65% seen once. Study-wide results and limits: Relative to mice, TCR sharing across patients was less clear, a difference possibly HLA-related. Relative to normal scalp, lesional scalp, especially alopecia totalis/universalis, showed higher clonality. Scalp clonality decreased significantly with tofacitinib, and so did expanded CD8+ clones among the top 100.

The TCR was taken from a human donor with alopecia areata. The gene calls are TRBV29-1 and TRBJ2-3; TRBD2 aligns across 9 bases. Sequenced material: CD4+ T cells sorted from blood, taken at week 4, from a patient treated with tofacitinib. CDR3 coding DNA: TGCAGCGTTCAGCGGGGGGGCACAGATACGCAGTATTTT. Translating it yields CSVQRGGTDTQYF.